Listed below are T cell receptor beta chains from one sample, sequenced in a study of blood T cell repertoires in COVID-19. Profiled with immunoSEQ multiplex PCR; TCRdb holds only in-frame clones, not every one. The sample gives 140,000 to 150,000 clones, approximately 90% of which show up once; less than 3% is in the top ten. Sequenced sample: peripheral blood. These receptors all stem from a man aged 55 to 70 with active or convalescent COVID-19. The CDR3 runs from the conserved cysteine through the conserved F or W. The D gene is left open where the match is weak. Some rows mark clone size as missing; the rest say once, few, many or name a class of expanded clone.

CDR3aa,CDR3nt,len,abundance,j_gene,v_gene,d_gene
CASSLVLTSDNEQFF,TGTGCCAGCAGCTTGGTACTTACCTCGGACAATGAGCAGTTCTTC,15,NA,TRBJ2-1,TRBV5-8,NA
CASSLLEGANDQPQHF,TGTGCCAGCAGCTTACTCGAGGGGGCGAACGATCAGCCCCAGCATTTT,16,NA,TRBJ1-5,TRBV7-2,TRBD1
CASTLNHKGQGHYGYTF,TGTGCCAGCACCCTAAATCATAAAGGACAGGGACACTATGGCTACACCTTC,17,NA,TRBJ1-2,TRBV27,TRBD1
CASSSDRGSYNEQFF,TGTGCCAGCAGTTCAGACAGGGGCTCCTACAATGAGCAGTTCTTC,15,NA,TRBJ2-1,TRBV28,TRBD1
CASSQGVGYEQYF,TGTGCCAGCAGCCAAGGGGTGGGGTACGAGCAGTACTTC,13,NA,TRBJ2-7,TRBV6-4,NA
CAISLQGLPRREAFF,TGTGCCATCTCGCTCCAGGGCCTCCCTAGACGGGAAGCTTTCTTT,15,NA,TRBJ1-1,TRBV10-3,NA
CAWSRGSQEAFF,TGTGCCTGGAGCCGGGGGAGTCAGGAGGCGTTCTTC,12,NA,TRBJ2-1,TRBV30,NA
CASSGLFTGTEAFF,TGTGCCAGCAGTGGGCTCTTCACGGGCACTGAAGCTTTCTTT,14,NA,TRBJ1-1,TRBV2,NA
CATGRGSSYNEQFF,TGTGCCACCGGGCGGGGCAGCTCCTACAATGAGCAGTTCTTC,14,NA,TRBJ2-1,TRBV24-1,NA
CAWRENRDEQFF,TGTGCCTGGAGAGAGAACAGGGATGAGCAGTTCTTC,12,NA,TRBJ2-1,TRBV30,NA
CASSKRNTEAFF,TGTGCCAGCTCCAAGCGGAACACTGAAGCTTTCTTT,12,few,TRBJ1-1,TRBV19,NA
CASSLDGNQPQHF,TGCGCCAGCAGCTTGGACGGGAATCAGCCCCAGCATTTT,13,once,TRBJ1-5,TRBV5-1,NA
CAWSVGSGKNYGYTF,TGTGCCTGGAGTGTAGGGTCAGGGAAGAACTATGGCTACACCTTC,15,NA,TRBJ1-2,TRBV30,NA
CASSLGEALGEQYF,TGTGCCAGCAGCCTCGGGGAGGCGCTTGGAGAGCAGTACTTC,14,NA,TRBJ2-7,TRBV3-1/TRBV3-2,NA
CASSKRWTPLVINYGYTF,TGTGCCAGTAGCAAACGTTGGACACCTCTAGTGATTAACTATGGCTACACCTTC,18,NA,TRBJ1-2,TRBV19,NA
CASSLDRGGYTF,TGTGCCAGCAGCTTAGACAGGGGAGGCTACACCTTC,12,NA,TRBJ1-2,TRBV5-4,TRBD1
CASRGLTTDTQYF,TGTGCCAGCAGAGGACTTACCACAGATACGCAGTATTTT,13,NA,TRBJ2-3,TRBV11-2,NA
CATSDLGRGPSYEQYF,TGTGCCACCAGTGATTTGGGCAGGGGCCCCTCCTACGAGCAGTACTTC,16,NA,TRBJ2-7,TRBV24-1,NA
CSVVGLAGGGLFF,TGCAGCGTTGTGGGACTAGCGGGAGGAGGGCTGTTCTTC,13,once,TRBJ2-1,TRBV29-1,TRBD2
CASSGRTGAGTDTQYF,TGTGCCAGCTCAGGACGAACAGGGGCGGGCACAGATACGCAGTATTTT,16,NA,TRBJ2-3,TRBV18,TRBD1
CASSYSTDTQYF,TGTGCCAGCTCATATAGCACAGATACGCAGTATTTT,12,NA,TRBJ2-3,TRBV18,NA
CASSETGTRHNEQFF,TGCGCCAGCAGTGAGACGGGGACTAGGCACAATGAGCAGTTCTTC,15,NA,TRBJ2-1,TRBV10-2,TRBD2
CASSRGQLEAFF,TGTGCCAGCAGCCGGGGACAGCTTGAAGCTTTCTTT,12,NA,TRBJ1-1,TRBV5-4,TRBD1
CATSRDSTEAFF,TGTGCCACCAGCAGAGATAGCACTGAAGCTTTCTTT,12,once,TRBJ1-1,TRBV15,NA
CASSIRDRDFEQYF,TGTGCCAGTAGTATACGAGACAGGGACTTCGAGCAGTACTTC,14,NA,TRBJ2-7,TRBV19,NA
CSAGTGSWKTQYF,TGCAGCGCCGGGACAGGGTCGTGGAAGACCCAGTACTTC,13,NA,TRBJ2-5,TRBV29-1,TRBD1
CASSFALNGANEKLFF,TGTGCCAGCAGTTTCGCCCTTAATGGAGCTAATGAAAAACTGTTTTTT,16,NA,TRBJ1-4,TRBV6-2/TRBV6-3,NA
CASKRQRGWNEQFF,TGTGCCAGCAAACGACAGAGGGGGTGGAATGAGCAGTTCTTC,14,NA,TRBJ2-1,TRBV7-2,NA
CASSSDSLNQPQHF,TGTGCCAGCAGCTCGGACAGCCTTAATCAGCCCCAGCATTTT,14,few,TRBJ1-5,TRBV7-2,NA
CASSFKGAENTGELFF,TGTGCCAGCAGTTTCAAGGGGGCGGAGAACACCGGGGAGCTGTTTTTT,16,NA,TRBJ2-2,TRBV28,TRBD1
CASRSGTGDWGYTF,TGTGCCAGTAGGTCGGGGACAGGGGATTGGGGCTACACCTTC,14,NA,TRBJ1-2,TRBV19,TRBD1
CASRPGTGGTEAFF,TGTGCCAGCCGACCTGGGACAGGGGGAACTGAAGCTTTCTTT,14,NA,TRBJ1-1,TRBV6-6,TRBD1
CASSVGSSGDYEQYF,TGTGCCAGCAGCGTAGGGTCTAGCGGAGACTACGAGCAGTACTTC,15,once,TRBJ2-7,TRBV9,TRBD2
CASSPRQASGTQYF,TGTGCCAGTAGTCCGCGACAGGCCTCCGGTACGCAGTATTTT,14,NA,TRBJ2-3,TRBV19,NA
CASSSWTSGGATDTQYF,TGTGCCAGCAGCTCCTGGACTAGCGGGGGGGCCACAGATACGCAGTATTTT,17,once,TRBJ2-3,TRBV7-3,TRBD2
CASSEVASGSMYEQYF,TGTGCCAGCAGTGAAGTAGCTAGCGGGAGTATGTACGAGCAGTACTTC,16,NA,TRBJ2-7,TRBV2,TRBD2
CASSLLPRTGAGNTIYF,TGTGCCAGCAGCTTACTCCCCCGGACAGGGGCTGGAAACACCATATATTTT,17,NA,TRBJ1-3,TRBV7-6,TRBD1
CASSTRQLGDGYTF,TGTGCCAGCAGCACGCGACAGCTTGGGGATGGCTACACCTTC,14,NA,TRBJ1-2,TRBV9,NA
CASSPGARGETQYF,TGTGCCAGCAGTCCAGGGGCTAGGGGAGAGACCCAGTACTTC,14,NA,TRBJ2-5,TRBV27,NA
CASRGEGNEQFF,TGTGCCAGCAGGGGCGAAGGAAATGAGCAGTTCTTC,12,NA,TRBJ2-1,TRBV2,NA
CASSIRQFSGNTIYF,TGTGCCAGTAGTATCCGACAGTTCTCTGGAAACACCATATATTTT,15,NA,TRBJ1-3,TRBV19,NA
CASSSHSGGDEKLFF,TGTGCCAGCAGTTCCCATTCAGGGGGCGATGAAAAACTGTTTTTT,15,NA,TRBJ1-4,TRBV6-5,TRBD1
CASSGGSGGQETQYF,TGTGCCAGCAGTGGGGGTAGCGGGGGTCAAGAGACCCAGTACTTC,15,NA,TRBJ2-5,TRBV6-6,TRBD2
CASSFRARLAGDEQFF,TGTGCCAGCAGCTTTAGGGCCCGACTAGCGGGGGATGAGCAGTTCTTC,16,NA,TRBJ2-1,TRBV13,TRBD2
CASSPQVLSPLHF,TGTGCCAGCAGTCCCCAGGTGTTGTCACCCCTCCACTTT,13,NA,TRBJ1-6,TRBV12-3/TRBV12-4,NA
CASSFEQGSNQPQHF,TGTGCCAGCAGCTTCGAACAGGGGAGCAATCAGCCCCAGCATTTT,15,NA,TRBJ1-5,TRBV7-8,TRBD1
CASSREGVIWEQFF,TGTGCCAGCAGCCGGGAAGGAGTTATTTGGGAGCAGTTCTTC,14,NA,TRBJ2-1,TRBV5-6,NA
CASSPAPLSGGYEQYF,TGTGCCAGCAGTCCCGCCCCGTTGTCCGGGGGTTACGAGCAGTACTTC,16,NA,TRBJ2-7,TRBV13,NA
CASSLGLAGGQGIQYF,TGTGCCAGCAGCCTCGGACTAGCGGGAGGGCAAGGCATTCAGTACTTC,16,once,TRBJ2-4,TRBV11-3,TRBD2
CASSLTLVGGTYEQYF,TGTGCCAGCAGCTTAACCCTCGTCGGAGGGACCTACGAGCAGTACTTC,16,few,TRBJ2-7,TRBV7-3,NA
CASDRQGISTDTQYF,TGTGCCAGCGACCGACAGGGAATTAGCACAGATACGCAGTATTTT,15,NA,TRBJ2-3,TRBV2,TRBD1
CAISEGTGGIPDTQYF,TGTGCCATCAGTGAGGGTACAGGGGGCATCCCAGATACGCAGTATTTT,16,NA,TRBJ2-3,TRBV10-3,TRBD1
CASSLGLAGRTLQIRNEQFF,TGTGCCAGCAGTTTAGGCCTAGCGGGAAGAACCCTACAAATTAGGAATGAGCAGTTCTTC,20,NA,TRBJ2-1,TRBV27,TRBD2
CASRPGQGDYEQYF,TGTGCCAGCAGACCGGGACAGGGGGACTACGAGCAGTACTTC,14,NA,TRBJ2-7,TRBV6-5,TRBD1
CATSYNGQVNQPQHF,TGTGCCACCAGCTACAATGGACAAGTCAATCAGCCCCAGCATTTT,15,NA,TRBJ1-5,TRBV15,NA